A selection of T cell receptor beta chains follows, all from one sample in a study of shared clonotypes between healthy human individuals. Clones were sequenced by immunoSEQ multiplex PCR, and TCRdb holds only the in-frame ones, with some missing. Here the sample spans roughly 700,000 clones, roughly 70% being singletons. The specimen was memory CD4+ T cells sorted from blood. All receptors derive from a woman aged 25 to 39 in good health. Both conserved end residues are part of each CDR3. The D gene is left open where the match is weak. Where a row states a size, it is once, few, many or the class of an expanded clone; other rows omit it.

V: TRBV14; D: TRBD1; size: -; J: TRBJ1-1; length: 13; DNA: TGTGCCAGCAGCCACAGACAGGGGAAAAGGGCTTTCTTT; CDR3: CASSHRQGKRAFF
V: TRBV6-1; D: TRBD2; size: once; J: TRBJ2-7; length: 13; DNA: TGTGCCAGCAGTGAGGGAGGGATTTACGAGCAGTACTTC; CDR3: CASSEGGIYEQYF
V: TRBV27; D: TRBD1; size: -; J: TRBJ1-2; length: 13; DNA: TGTGCCAGCATTAAGGACAGGGAGGATGGCTACACCTTC; CDR3: CASIKDREDGYTF
V: TRBV28; D: TRBD1; size: -; J: TRBJ1-4; length: 16; DNA: TGTGCCAGCAGTTTGATAGTGGGACAGATGAATGAAAAACTGTTTTTT; CDR3: CASSLIVGQMNEKLFF
V: TRBV28; D: -; size: -; J: TRBJ2-3; length: 14; DNA: TGTGCCAGCAGTTTGGGGAGTATTGGAGATACGCAGTATTTT; CDR3: CASSLGSIGDTQYF
V: TRBV14; D: -; size: -; J: TRBJ1-2; length: 15; DNA: TGTGCCAGCAGCCAAGTCACGGGACAAAGATATGGCTACACCTTC; CDR3: CASSQVTGQRYGYTF
V: TRBV10-2; D: TRBD2; size: -; J: TRBJ2-3; length: 14; DNA: TGCGCCAGCAGCCCGACTAGCGGGAGGGATACGCAGTATTTT; CDR3: CASSPTSGRDTQYF
V: TRBV10-1; D: TRBD2; size: -; J: TRBJ2-1; length: 14; DNA: TGCGCCAGCTCCCCCGGGGGGTCTTACAATGAGCAGTTCTTC; CDR3: CASSPGGSYNEQFF
V: TRBV29-1; D: -; size: few; J: TRBJ2-3; length: 16; DNA: TGCAGCGTTGAAGACGGAAAGGCCGAAAGCACAGATACGCAGTATTTT; CDR3: CSVEDGKAESTDTQYF
V: TRBV7-2; D: -; size: -; J: TRBJ2-5; length: 13; DNA: TGTGCCAGCAGCCTACAGGGCCAAGAGACCCAGTACTTC; CDR3: CASSLQGQETQYF
V: TRBV30; D: -; size: few; J: TRBJ1-1; length: 12; DNA: TGTGCCTCTACGTCCGGGAACACTGAAGCTTTCTTT; CDR3: CASTSGNTEAFF
V: TRBV27; D: -; size: few; J: TRBJ1-2; length: 15; DNA: TGTGCCAGCAGTTCAGGCGGGGGCGGATCGTATGGCTACACCTTC; CDR3: CASSSGGGGSYGYTF
V: TRBV7-8; D: -; size: -; J: TRBJ2-3; length: 13; DNA: TGTGCCAGCAGCCCAGACCGCACAGATACGCAGTATTTT; CDR3: CASSPDRTDTQYF
V: TRBV18; D: -; size: -; J: TRBJ1-1; length: 15; DNA: TGTGCCAGCTCACCCGAGCCAACAATGAACACTGAAGCTTTCTTT; CDR3: CASSPEPTMNTEAFF
V: TRBV7-2; D: TRBD1; size: -; J: TRBJ1-5; length: 16; DNA: TGTGCCAGCAGCCGACAGGGTTCGTCAGGCAATCAGCCCCAGCATTTT; CDR3: CASSRQGSSGNQPQHF
V: TRBV4-2; D: TRBD1; size: -; J: TRBJ1-4; length: 15; DNA: TGTGCCAGCAGCTTGAACAGGGGAACTAATGAAAAACTGTTTTTT; CDR3: CASSLNRGTNEKLFF
V: TRBV5-6; D: TRBD1; size: once; J: TRBJ2-7; length: 15; DNA: TGTGCCAGCAGCTTAAGGGGGACAGGAGGAAACGAGCAGTACTTC; CDR3: CASSLRGTGGNEQYF
V: TRBV6-1; D: -; size: -; J: TRBJ2-1; length: 11; DNA: TGTGCCAGCAGTGTAAGCGATGAGCAGTTCTTC; CDR3: CASSVSDEQFF
V: TRBV2; D: -; size: once; J: TRBJ1-1; length: 12; DNA: TGTGCCAGCACCACAGGGTTCACTGAAGCTTTCTTT; CDR3: CASTTGFTEAFF
V: TRBV5-1; D: TRBD1; size: -; J: TRBJ1-2; length: 15; DNA: TGCGCCAGCAGCTCGTCCGGGACAGGGCAACTTGGCTACACCTTC; CDR3: CASSSSGTGQLGYTF
V: TRBV7-2; D: -; size: -; J: TRBJ2-1; length: 15; DNA: TGTGCCAGCAGCTTAGCGGGGGGCCACCACAATGAGCAGTTCTTC; CDR3: CASSLAGGHHNEQFF
V: TRBV5-4; D: -; size: -; J: TRBJ2-3; length: 16; DNA: TGTGCCAGCAGCTTGTGGTCGACAAATCCGACAGATACGCAGTATTTT; CDR3: CASSLWSTNPTDTQYF
V: TRBV27; D: TRBD2; size: -; J: TRBJ2-3; length: 18; DNA: TGTGCCAGCAGTTTACTAGCGGGGGGGACTAGCGGCACAGATACGCAGTATTTT; CDR3: CASSLLAGGTSGTDTQYF
V: TRBV7-2; D: -; size: -; J: TRBJ2-5; length: 13; DNA: TGTGCCAGCAGGCGCAGGGTCTGGGAGACCCAGTACTTC; CDR3: CASRRRVWETQYF
V: TRBV5-6; D: -; size: -; J: TRBJ2-7; length: 15; DNA: TGTGCCAGCAGCTTTACCTGGACTGGATCCTACGAGCAGTACTTC; CDR3: CASSFTWTGSYEQYF
V: TRBV27; D: TRBD1; size: few; J: TRBJ1-5; length: 13; DNA: TGTGCCAGCCGTGGACAGGGGAATCAGCCCCAGCATTTT; CDR3: CASRGQGNQPQHF
V: TRBV19; D: TRBD2; size: -; J: TRBJ2-1; length: 16; DNA: TGTGCCAGTAGTAATGGACTAGCGGGAGTCGTCGATGAGCAGTTCTTC; CDR3: CASSNGLAGVVDEQFF
V: TRBV11-2; D: TRBD2; size: -; J: TRBJ2-7; length: 17; DNA: TGTGCCAGCAGCTTAGCCCGAATGACTAGCGGGTCCTACGAGCAGTACTTC; CDR3: CASSLARMTSGSYEQYF
V: TRBV7-9; D: -; size: -; J: TRBJ2-3; length: 15; DNA: TGTGCCAGCAGCCCCCAGGGGTTACCACCTGATACGCAGTATTTT; CDR3: CASSPQGLPPDTQYF